The sequence of this T cell receptor beta chain was determined in a study of T cells in Graves' hyperthyroidism and ophthalmopathy. Study-level background: Specimen type is peripheral blood, collected at initial diagnosis prior to any treatment.

This clonotype was picked up many times. What it binds is unknown. TCR beta CDR3 region amplification was performed from RNA transcripts. First-round RT-PCR targeting the TCR CDR3 was performed with the HTBI primer set. TCRdb reprocessed the multiplex PCR reads via MiXCR and lists one record per CDR3 protein. The sample lists about 520,000 distinct CDR3 sequences, around 22% occurring once. Findings of the study overall: Before onset, by a median of approximately 5.9 months, the model predicted ophthalmopathy. Researchers found most expanded thyroid clonotypes above 0.001 in blood as well.

The CDR3 extends over 14 amino acids. From germline, CDR1 is SGDLS and CDR2 YYNGEE. The ends lost 4 bases at V and 5 bases at J; junction bases unmatched: 9. Exclusion followed for patients with uncontrolled infection, other autoimmune disease, pregnancy or lactation. This clonotype originated in a young woman with Graves' ophthalmopathy. Input material: blood. This chain connects TRBV9 to TRBJ2-7, with TRBD2 matching over 7 bases. The chain's CDR3 is CASSSFARGDEQYF. In nucleotides, the CDR3 is TGTGCCAGCAGCTCCTTCGCCCGGGGGGACGAGCAGTACTTC.